This T cell receptor (beta chain) derives from a study of cytomegalovirus exposure and HLA in healthy donors. The CDR3 loop spans 15 amino acids. V shed 3 bases and J 2 bases; nucleotides not matched to a gene: 1. Per germline, CDR1 SGHRS and CDR2 YFSETQ. Vbeta (60) and Jbeta (13) primers were used in the PCR. Profiled with immunoSEQ multiplex PCR; TCRdb holds only in-frame clones, not every one. The profile shows about 200,000 clones, roughly 79% of them singletons. Findings and caveats of the study: Presence/absence analyses supposed approximately even sequencing depth among donors. For cytomegalovirus status, the classifier reportedly gave diagnoses with high specificity and sensitivity. A later analysis found TCR association rates differed by HLA locus, highest for DRB1 and lowest for HLA-C. Among the CMV-associated chains, a few were confirmed in vitro as specific for CMV antigens.

This clone came up a few times. What it binds is unknown. This TCR was sampled from a man aged 25 to 40 in good health and CMV-seronegative. The specimen sequenced was PBMCs. The rearrangement joins TRBV5-1 to TRBJ2-1; 11 bases map to TRBD1. CDR3 nucleotide sequence: TGCGCCAGCAGCTCGGGACAGGGGGCCTACAATGAGCAGTTCTTC. Residues: CASSSGQGAYNEQFF.